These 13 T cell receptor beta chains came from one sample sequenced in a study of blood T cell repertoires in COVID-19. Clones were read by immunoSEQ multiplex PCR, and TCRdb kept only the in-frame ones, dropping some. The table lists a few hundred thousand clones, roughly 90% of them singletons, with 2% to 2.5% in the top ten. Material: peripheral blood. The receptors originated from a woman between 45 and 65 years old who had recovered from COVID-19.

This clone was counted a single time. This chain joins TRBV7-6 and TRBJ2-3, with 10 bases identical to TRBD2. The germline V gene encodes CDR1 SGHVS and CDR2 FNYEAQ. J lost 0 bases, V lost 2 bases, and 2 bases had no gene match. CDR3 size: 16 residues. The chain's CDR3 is CASSLIAGGSTDTQYF. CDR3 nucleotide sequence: TGTGCCAGCAGCTTAATAGCGGGGGGTAGCACAGATACGCAGTATTTT.

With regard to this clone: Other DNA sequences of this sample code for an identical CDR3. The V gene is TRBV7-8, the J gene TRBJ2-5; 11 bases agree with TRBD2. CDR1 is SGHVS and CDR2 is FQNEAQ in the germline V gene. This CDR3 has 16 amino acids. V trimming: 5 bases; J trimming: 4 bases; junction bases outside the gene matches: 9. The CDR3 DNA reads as TGTGCCAGCAGCCGTGGGGGGCTAGCGGGGGGAGAGACCCAGTACTTC. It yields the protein CASSRGGLAGGETQYF.

The CDR3 nucleotides read TGCGCCAGCAGCCCTAATCCGACAGGGTTGGGCTACACCTTC. Its translation is CASSPNPTGLGYTF. V usage is TRBV5-1 and J usage is TRBJ1-2, with 7 bases matching TRBD1. Germline-derived CDR1 and CDR2 are SGHRS and YFSETQ. V gave up 4 bases and J gave up 8 bases; unmatched junction bases: 11. This CDR3 region has 14 residues.

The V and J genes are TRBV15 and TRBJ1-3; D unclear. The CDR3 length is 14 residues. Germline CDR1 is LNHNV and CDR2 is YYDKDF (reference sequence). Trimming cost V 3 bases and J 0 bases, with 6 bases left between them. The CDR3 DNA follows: TGTGCCACCAGCAGTACATACTCTGGAAACACCATATATTTT. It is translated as CATSSTYSGNTIYF.

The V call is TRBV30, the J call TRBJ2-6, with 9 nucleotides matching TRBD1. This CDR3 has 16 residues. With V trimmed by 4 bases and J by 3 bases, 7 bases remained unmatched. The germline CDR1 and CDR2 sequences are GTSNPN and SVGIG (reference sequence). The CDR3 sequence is CAWTGQGSGGANVLTF. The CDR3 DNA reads TGTGCCTGGACGGGACAGGGCAGCGGTGGGGCCAACGTCCTGACTTTC.

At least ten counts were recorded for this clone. The CDR3 DNA is TGTGCCAGCACAAAATTGAGGGCGGAACAGCCCCAGCATTTT. This encodes CASTKLRAEQPQHF. The V and J genes are TRBV7-8 and TRBJ1-5, with no clear D. V dropped 7 bases and J dropped 7 bases, with 17 bases sitting between them. Germline V gene data show CDR1 as SGHVS and CDR2 as FQNEAQ. The CDR3 consists of 14 residues.

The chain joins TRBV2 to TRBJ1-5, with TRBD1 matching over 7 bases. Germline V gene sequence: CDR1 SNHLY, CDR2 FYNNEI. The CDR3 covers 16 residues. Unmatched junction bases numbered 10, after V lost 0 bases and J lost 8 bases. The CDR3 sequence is CASSEARGRGKEPQHF. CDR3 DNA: TGTGCCAGCAGTGAAGCGCGTGGCAGGGGGAAGGAGCCCCAGCATTTT.

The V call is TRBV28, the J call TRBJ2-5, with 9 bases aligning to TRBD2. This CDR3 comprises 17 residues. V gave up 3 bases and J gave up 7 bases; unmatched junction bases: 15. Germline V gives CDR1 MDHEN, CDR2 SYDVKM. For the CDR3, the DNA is TGTGCCAGCAGTTTGGGCGGGTGGAGACTAGCGGTAGCGACCCAGTACTTC. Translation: CASSLGGWRLAVATQYF.

This CDR3 is CASRPGTGSYNEQFF. The DNA of the CDR3 is TGTGCCAGCAGACCTGGGACAGGTTCCTACAATGAGCAGTTCTTC. J is TRBJ2-1 and V is TRBV6-2 or TRBV6-3; 8 bases agree with TRBD1. With V trimmed by 6 bases and J by 1 base, 5 bases remained unmatched. Germline V gene sequence: CDR1 MNHEY, CDR2 SVGEGT. This CDR3 has 15 amino acids.

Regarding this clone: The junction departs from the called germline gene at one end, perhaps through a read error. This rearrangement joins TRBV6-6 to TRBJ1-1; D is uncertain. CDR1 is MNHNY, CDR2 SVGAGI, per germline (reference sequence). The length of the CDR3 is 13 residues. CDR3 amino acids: CASGRLTNAEAFF. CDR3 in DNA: TGTGCCAGCGGGCGCCTAACGAACGCTGAAGCTTTCTTT.

The CDR3 nucleotides read TGTGCCAGCTCCCAAACCCTTGGACAGGAAGCTTTCTTT. This codes for CASSQTLGQEAFF. The chain carries TRBV18 and TRBJ1-1, with a possible D match to TRBD1 (6 bases). The ends were cut back, 6 bases at V and 8 bases at J, with 16 bases in the middle. CDR3 length: 13 residues. Germline-derived CDR1 and CDR2 are KGHSH and LQKENI. Looking up the rest from reference TRBV18 and TRBJ1-1 gives the full variable domain: NAGVMQNPRHLVRRRGQEARLRCSPMKGHSHVYWYRQLPEEGLKFMVYLQKENIIDESGMPKERFSAEFPKEGPSILRIQQVVRGDSAAYFCASSQTLGQEAFFGQGTRLTVV.

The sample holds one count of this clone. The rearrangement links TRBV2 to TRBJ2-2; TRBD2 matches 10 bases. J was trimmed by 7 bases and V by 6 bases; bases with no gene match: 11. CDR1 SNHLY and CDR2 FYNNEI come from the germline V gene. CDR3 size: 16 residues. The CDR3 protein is CASRRIMGLARGELFF. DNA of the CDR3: TGTGCCAGCAGAAGAATAATGGGACTAGCGCGCGGGGAGCTGTTTTTT.

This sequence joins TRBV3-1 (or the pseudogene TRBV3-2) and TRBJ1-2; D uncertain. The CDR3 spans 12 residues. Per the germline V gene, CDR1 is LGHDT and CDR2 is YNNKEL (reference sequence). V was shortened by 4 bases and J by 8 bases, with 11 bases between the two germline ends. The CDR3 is CASSLEAGGYTF. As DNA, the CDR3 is TGTGCCAGCAGCCTGGAGGCGGGCGGCTACACCTTC.